What follows describes a single T cell receptor (beta chain). Its target is unknown. Method: immunoSEQ multiplex PCR; TCRdb's copy keeps in-frame clones and lacks some. The table lists approximately 32,000 clones, 82% of them singletons, with approximately 1.2% in the top ten. This CDR3 region has 13 residues. The trim removed 5 bases at V and 9 bases at J, leaving 6 bases unmatched. Germline V gene data show CDR1 as SGHRS and CDR2 as YFSETQ. The data are from a study of T cells in narcolepsy. Broader study findings: HCRT-specific and TRIB2-specific autoreactive clonotypes appeared among same-patient CSF and blood CD4+ clonotypes. No autoreactive T cell clone sequences appeared in some memory CD4+ repertoires.

Sequenced material: CD45RA- memory CD4+ T cells from PBMCs. The genes are TRBV5-1 and TRBJ2-1; 9 bases map to TRBD1. The source of this sequence is a human donor with narcolepsy. The CDR3 sequence: CASSWDRDREQFF. The CDR3 bases are TGCGCCAGCAGTTGGGACAGGGACCGTGAGCAGTTCTTC.